This T cell receptor (beta chain) was found in a study of neurological immune-mediated disorders. Overall study results and limits: Subjects shared no identical expanded-clone CDR3 amino acid sequences, suggesting private TCR-beta repertoires in all groups.

CDR3 size: 16 residues. Trimming cost V 5 bases and J 3 bases; bases outside gene matches: 10. Germline CDR1 reads SGHRS; CDR2 reads YFSETQ. Time point specified: longitudinal time-point 3. Libraries used 2 million unsorted PBMCs kept frozen in RNAlater. TCRdb passed the 5' RACE reads through MiXCR, listing each CDR3 protein once. The data hold roughly 100,000 distinct CDR3 sequences, with about a tenth observed a single time. Many counts were recorded for this clonotype. Antigen specificity is unknown. Sequenced material: PBMCs. The chain links TRBV5-1 to TRBJ2-7, with 11 bases that match TRBD1. The receptor comes from a female donor with HTLV-1-associated myelopathy (HAM/TSP). The CDR3 region is CASSPGQGVGDYEQYF. The DNA of the CDR3 is TGCGCCAGCAGTCCGGGACAGGGGGTCGGGGACTACGAGCAGTACTTC.